This T cell receptor (beta chain) was found in a study of regulatory T cells in long-lasting Graves disease. Whole-study context: The antithyroid drugs taken by newly diagnosed Graves' patients had been used for under 3 months.

The TCR beta library used iRepertoire HTBI primers with Arm-PCR amplification of CDR3. Via MiXCR, TCRdb re-called the multiplex PCR reads, giving one row per CDR3 protein. Of approximately 250,000 distinct CDR3 sequences detected, approximately 20% appear once; the ten largest clones hold about 20%. The sample's time point: newly diagnosed GD, antithyroid drugs for less than 3 months. Preparation of the TCR library used RNA extracted from PBMCs. In this sample, this clonotype turned up a few times. Sequences were derived from peripheral blood mononuclear cells (PBMCs), sampled at new diagnosis, from a patient treated with antithyroid drugs. This clonotype was sampled from a female donor with Graves disease.

CDR3 region: CASRGGVGGGHTIYF. CDR3 nucleotide sequence: TGTGCCAGTCGAGGAGGTGTTGGGGGCGGACACACCATATATTTT. J is TRBJ1-3 and V is TRBV28; a possible D gene is TRBD1 (6 bases). The CDR3 is 15 residues long. V was trimmed by 9 bases and J by 8 bases, leaving 23 bases between them. CDR1 MDHEN and CDR2 SYDVKM come from the germline V gene.